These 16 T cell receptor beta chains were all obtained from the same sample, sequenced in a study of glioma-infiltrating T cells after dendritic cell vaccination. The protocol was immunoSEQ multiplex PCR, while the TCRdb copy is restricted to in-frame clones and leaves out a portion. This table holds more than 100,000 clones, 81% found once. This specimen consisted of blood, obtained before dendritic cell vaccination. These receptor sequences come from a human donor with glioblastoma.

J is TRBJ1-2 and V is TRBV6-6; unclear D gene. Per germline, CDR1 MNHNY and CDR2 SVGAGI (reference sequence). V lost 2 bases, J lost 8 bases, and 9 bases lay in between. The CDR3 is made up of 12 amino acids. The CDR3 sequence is CASSYPLEGYTF. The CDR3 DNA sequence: TGTGCCAGCAGTTACCCCTTAGAAGGCTACACCTTC.

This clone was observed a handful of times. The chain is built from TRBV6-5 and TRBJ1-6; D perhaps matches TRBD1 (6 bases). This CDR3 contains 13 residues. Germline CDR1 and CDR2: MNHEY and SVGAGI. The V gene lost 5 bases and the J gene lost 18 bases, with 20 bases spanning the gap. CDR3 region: CASSEGGDIRYHF. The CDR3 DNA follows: TGTGCCAGCAGTGAAGGGGGGGATATTCGATACCACTTT.

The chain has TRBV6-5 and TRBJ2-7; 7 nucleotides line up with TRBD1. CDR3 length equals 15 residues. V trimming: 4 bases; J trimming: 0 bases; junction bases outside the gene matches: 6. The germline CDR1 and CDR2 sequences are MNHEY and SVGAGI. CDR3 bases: TGTGCCAGCAGTTCCAAGGGGGCCGCCTCCTACGAGCAGTACTTC. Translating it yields CASSSKGAASYEQYF.

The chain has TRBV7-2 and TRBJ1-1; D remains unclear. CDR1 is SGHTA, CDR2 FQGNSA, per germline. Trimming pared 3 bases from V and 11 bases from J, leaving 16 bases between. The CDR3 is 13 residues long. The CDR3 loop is CASSFSMAGRAFF. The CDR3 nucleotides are TGTGCCAGCAGCTTTAGTATGGCGGGGAGGGCTTTCTTT.

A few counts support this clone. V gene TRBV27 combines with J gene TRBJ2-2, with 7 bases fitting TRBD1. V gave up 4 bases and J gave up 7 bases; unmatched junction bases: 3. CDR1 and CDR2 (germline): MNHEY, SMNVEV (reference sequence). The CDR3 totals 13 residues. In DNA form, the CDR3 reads TGTGCCAGCAGTTACAGGGGCATCGGGGAGCTGTTTTTT. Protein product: CASSYRGIGELFF.

The CDR3: CASSDPGTGVLAFF. The CDR3 nucleotides are TGTGCCAGCAGTGACCCTGGGACAGGGGTTTTGGCTTTCTTT. The rearrangement uses TRBV6-1 and TRBJ1-1; 10 nucleotides match TRBD1. V lost 3 bases to trimming and J lost 11 bases; unmatched junction nucleotides: 9. CDR3 length equals 14 residues. CDR1 and CDR2 (germline): MNHNS, SASEGT.

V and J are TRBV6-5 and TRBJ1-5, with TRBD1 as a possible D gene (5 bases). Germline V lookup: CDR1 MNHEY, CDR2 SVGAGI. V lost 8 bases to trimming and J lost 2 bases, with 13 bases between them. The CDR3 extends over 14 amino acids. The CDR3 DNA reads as TGTGCCAGCCGGCTCAGGGTGGGCAATCAGCCCCAGCATTTT. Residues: CASRLRVGNQPQHF.

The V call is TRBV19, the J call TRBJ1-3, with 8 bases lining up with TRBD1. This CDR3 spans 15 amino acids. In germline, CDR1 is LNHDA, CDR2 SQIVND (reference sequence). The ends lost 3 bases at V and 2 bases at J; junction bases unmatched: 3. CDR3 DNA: TGTGCCAGTAGTATGACAGGGGAGACTGGAAACACCATATATTTT. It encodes CASSMTGETGNTIYF.

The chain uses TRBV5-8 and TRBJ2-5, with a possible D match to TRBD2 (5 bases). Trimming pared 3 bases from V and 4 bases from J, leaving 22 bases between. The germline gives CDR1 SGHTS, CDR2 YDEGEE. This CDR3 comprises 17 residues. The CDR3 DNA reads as TGTGCCAGCAGCTCGGGTTTACTAGGTAGACTACGAGAGACCCAGTACTTC. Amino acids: CASSSGLLGRLRETQYF.

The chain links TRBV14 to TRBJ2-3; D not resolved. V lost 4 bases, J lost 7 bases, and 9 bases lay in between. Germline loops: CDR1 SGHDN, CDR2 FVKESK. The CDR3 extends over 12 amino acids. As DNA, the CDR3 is TGTGCCAGCAGCCCCCTAAGCTATACGCAGTATTTT. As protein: CASSPLSYTQYF.

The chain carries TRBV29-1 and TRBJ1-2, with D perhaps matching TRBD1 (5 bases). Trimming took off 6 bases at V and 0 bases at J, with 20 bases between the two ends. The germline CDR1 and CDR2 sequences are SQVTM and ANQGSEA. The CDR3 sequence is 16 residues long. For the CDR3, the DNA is TGCAGCGTCATCCTGGAGGGACCACCTTCTAACTATGGCTACACCTTC. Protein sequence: CSVILEGPPSNYGYTF.

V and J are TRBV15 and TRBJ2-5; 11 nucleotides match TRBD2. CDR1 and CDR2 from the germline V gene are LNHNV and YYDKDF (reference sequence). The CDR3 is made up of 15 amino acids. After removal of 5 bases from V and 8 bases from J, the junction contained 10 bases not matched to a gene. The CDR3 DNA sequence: TGTGCCACCAGCCCTTCCACTAGCGGGGGATCCACCCAGTACTTC. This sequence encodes CATSPSTSGGSTQYF.

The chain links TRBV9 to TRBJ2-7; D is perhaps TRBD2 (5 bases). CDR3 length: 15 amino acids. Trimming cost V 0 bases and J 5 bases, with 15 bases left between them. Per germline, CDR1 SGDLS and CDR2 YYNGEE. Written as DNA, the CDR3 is TGTGCCAGCAGCGTAGGCACGAGGGTCTTGGACGAGCAGTACTTC. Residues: CASSVGTRVLDEQYF.

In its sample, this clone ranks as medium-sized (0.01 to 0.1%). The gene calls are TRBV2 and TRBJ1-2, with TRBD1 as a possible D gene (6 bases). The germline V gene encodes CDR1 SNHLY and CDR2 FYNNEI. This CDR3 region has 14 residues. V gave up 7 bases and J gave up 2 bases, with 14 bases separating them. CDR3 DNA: TGTGCCAGCATCCCTCTACAGGGAAACTATGGCTACACCTTC. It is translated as CASIPLQGNYGYTF.

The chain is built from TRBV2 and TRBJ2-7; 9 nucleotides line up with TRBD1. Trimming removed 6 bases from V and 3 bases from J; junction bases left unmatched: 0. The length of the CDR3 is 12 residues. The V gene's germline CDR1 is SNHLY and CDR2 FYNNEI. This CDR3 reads CASRTGGYEQYF. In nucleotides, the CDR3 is TGTGCCAGCAGGACAGGGGGCTACGAGCAGTACTTC.

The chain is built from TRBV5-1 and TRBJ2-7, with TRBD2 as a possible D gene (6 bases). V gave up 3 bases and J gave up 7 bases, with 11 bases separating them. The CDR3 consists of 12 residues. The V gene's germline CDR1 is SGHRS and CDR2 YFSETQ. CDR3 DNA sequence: TGCGCCAGCAGCTCGCCTGGGGGGGAGCAGTACTTC. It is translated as CASSSPGGEQYF.